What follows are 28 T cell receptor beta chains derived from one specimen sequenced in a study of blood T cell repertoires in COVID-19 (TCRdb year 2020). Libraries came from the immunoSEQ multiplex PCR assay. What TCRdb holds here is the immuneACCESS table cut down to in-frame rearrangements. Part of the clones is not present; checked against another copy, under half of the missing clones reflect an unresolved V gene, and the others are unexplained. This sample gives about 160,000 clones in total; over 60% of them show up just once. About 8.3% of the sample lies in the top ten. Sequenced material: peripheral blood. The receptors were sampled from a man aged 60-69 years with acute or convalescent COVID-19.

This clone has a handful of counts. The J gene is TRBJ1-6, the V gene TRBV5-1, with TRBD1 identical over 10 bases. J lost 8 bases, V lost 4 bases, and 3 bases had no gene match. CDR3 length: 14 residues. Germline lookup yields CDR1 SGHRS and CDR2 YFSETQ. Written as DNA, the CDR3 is TGCGCCAGCAGCGTCGGGACAGGGGATTCACCCCTCCACTTT. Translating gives CASSVGTGDSPLHF.

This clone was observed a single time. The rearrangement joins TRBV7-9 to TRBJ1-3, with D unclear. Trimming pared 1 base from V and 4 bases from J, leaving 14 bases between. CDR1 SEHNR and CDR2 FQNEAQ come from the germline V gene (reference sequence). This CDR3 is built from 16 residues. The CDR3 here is CASSLERMGAGNTIYF. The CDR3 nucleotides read TGTGCCAGCAGCTTAGAGAGGATGGGAGCGGGAAACACCATATATTTT. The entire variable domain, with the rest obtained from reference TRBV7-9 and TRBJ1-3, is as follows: DTGVSQNPRHKITKRGQNVTFRCDPISEHNRLYWYRQTLGQGPEFLTYFQNEAQLEKSRLLSDRFSAERPKGSFSTLEIQRTEQGDSAMYLCASSLERMGAGNTIYFGEGSWLTVV.

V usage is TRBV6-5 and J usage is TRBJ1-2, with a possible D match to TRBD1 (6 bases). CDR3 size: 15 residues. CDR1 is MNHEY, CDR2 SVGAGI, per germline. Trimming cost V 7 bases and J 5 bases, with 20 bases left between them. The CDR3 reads CASTYDQRGGYGYTF. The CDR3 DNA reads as TGTGCCAGCACCTACGACCAAAGGGGGGGATATGGCTACACCTTC.

This chain's CDR3 is CASSQDPGGVEKLFF. The CDR3 coding sequence is TGCGCCAGCAGCCAAGACCCCGGCGGGGTTGAAAAACTGTTTTTT. The rearrangement uses TRBV4-3 and TRBJ1-4; D remains unclear. The V end lost 0 bases, the J end lost 7 bases, and 12 bases lay between the germline ends. Germline V gene data show CDR1 as LGHNA and CDR2 as YSLEER. This CDR3 has 15 residues.

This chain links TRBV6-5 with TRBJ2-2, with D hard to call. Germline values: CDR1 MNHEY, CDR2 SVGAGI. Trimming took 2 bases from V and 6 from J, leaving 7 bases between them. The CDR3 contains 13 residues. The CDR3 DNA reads TGTGCCAGCAGTTACCAGGAAGCCGGGGAGCTGTTTTTT. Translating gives CASSYQEAGELFF.

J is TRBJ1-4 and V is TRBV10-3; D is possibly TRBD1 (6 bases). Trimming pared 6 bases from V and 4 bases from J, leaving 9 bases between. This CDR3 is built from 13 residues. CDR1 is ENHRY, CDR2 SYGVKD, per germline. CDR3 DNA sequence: TGTGCCATCAGCTCAGGGGTTAATGAAAAACTGTTTTTT. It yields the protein CAISSGVNEKLFF.

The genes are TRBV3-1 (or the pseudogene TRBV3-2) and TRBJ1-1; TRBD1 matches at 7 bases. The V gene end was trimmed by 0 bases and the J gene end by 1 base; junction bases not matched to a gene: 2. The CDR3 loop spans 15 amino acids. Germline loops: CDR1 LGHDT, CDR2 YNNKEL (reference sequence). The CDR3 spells CASSQDHRGNTEAFF. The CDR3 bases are TGTGCCAGCAGCCAAGATCACAGGGGGAACACTGAAGCTTTCTTT.

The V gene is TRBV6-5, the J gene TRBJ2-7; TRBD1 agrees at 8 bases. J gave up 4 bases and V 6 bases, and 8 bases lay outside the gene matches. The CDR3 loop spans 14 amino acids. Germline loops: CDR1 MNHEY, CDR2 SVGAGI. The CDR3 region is CASSPGTGLYEQYF. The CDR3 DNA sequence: TGTGCCAGCAGCCCCGGGACAGGACTATACGAGCAGTACTTC.

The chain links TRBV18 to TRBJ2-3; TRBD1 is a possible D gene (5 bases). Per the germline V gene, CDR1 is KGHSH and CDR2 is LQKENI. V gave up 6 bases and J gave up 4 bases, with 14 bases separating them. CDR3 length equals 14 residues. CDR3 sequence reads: CASSLQGGADTQYF. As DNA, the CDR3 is TGTGCCAGCTCGCTGCAGGGTGGTGCAGATACGCAGTATTTT.

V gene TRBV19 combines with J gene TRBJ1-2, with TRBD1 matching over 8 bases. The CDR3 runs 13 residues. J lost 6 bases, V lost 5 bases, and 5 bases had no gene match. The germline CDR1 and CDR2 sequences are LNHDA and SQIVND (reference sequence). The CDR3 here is CASSAQGANGYTF. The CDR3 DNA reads TGTGCCAGTAGTGCGCAGGGGGCTAATGGCTACACCTTC.

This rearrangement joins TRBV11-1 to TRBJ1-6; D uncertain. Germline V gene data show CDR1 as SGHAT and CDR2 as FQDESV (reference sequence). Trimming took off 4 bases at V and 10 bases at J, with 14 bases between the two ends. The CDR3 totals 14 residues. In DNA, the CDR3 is TGTGCCAGCAGCTATAGGGTGACGGGATCACCCCTCCACTTT. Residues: CASSYRVTGSPLHF.

The CDR3 region is CANNNEQFF. For the CDR3, the DNA is TGCGCCAACAACAATGAGCAGTTCTTC. V gene TRBV10-1 combines with J gene TRBJ2-1; D unresolved. The V gene's germline CDR1 is WNHNN and CDR2 SYGVQD (reference sequence). The CDR3 spans 9 residues. Trimming shortened V by 10 bases and J by 5 bases, and 3 bases separated the two germline ends.

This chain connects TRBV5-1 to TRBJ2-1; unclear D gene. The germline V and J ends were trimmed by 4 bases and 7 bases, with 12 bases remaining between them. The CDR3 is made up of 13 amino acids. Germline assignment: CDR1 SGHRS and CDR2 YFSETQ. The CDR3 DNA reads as TGCGCCAGCAGCGGAAGCGAGGCTAATGAGCAGTTCTTC. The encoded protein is CASSGSEANEQFF.

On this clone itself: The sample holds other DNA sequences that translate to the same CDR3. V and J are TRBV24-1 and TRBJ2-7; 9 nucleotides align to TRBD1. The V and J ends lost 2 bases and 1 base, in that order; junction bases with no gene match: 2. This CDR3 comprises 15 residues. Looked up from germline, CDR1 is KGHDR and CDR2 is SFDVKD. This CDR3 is CATSDSGQGSYEQYF. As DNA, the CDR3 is TGTGCCACCAGTGATTCGGGACAGGGATCCTACGAGCAGTACTTC.

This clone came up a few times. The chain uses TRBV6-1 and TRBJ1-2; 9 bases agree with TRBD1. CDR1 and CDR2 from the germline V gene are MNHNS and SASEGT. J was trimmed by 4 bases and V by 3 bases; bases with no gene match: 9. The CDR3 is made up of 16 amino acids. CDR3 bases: TGTGCCAGCAGTGAGACAGGGGGGTCCGGAGGCTATGGCTACACCTTC. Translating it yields CASSETGGSGGYGYTF.

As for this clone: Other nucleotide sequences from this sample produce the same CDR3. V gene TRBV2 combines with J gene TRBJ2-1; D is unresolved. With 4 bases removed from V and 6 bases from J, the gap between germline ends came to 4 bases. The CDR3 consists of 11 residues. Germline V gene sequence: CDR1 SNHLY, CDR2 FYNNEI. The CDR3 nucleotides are TGTGCCAGCAGTGGAGGCAATGAGCAGTTCTTC. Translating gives CASSGGNEQFF.

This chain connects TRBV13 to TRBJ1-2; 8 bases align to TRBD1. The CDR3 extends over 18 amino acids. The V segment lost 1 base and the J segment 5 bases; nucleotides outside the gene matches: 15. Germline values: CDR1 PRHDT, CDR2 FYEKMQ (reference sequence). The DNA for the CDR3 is TGTGCCAGCAGCTTAGTTGGAAAACCCTGGACAGGGAGGTATGGCTACACCTTC. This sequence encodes CASSLVGKPWTGRYGYTF. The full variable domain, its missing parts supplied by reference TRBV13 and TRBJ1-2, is AAGVIQSPRHLIKEKRETATLKCYPIPRHDTVYWYQQGPGQDPQFLISFYEKMQSDKGSIPDRFSAQQFSDYHSELNMSSLELGDSALYFCASSLVGKPWTGRYGYTFGSGTRLTVV.

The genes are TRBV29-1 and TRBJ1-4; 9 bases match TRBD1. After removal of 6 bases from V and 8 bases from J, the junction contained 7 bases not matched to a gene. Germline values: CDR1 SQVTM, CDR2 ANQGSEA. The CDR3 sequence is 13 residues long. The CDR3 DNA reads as TGCAGCGTCGGGGAGGACAGGGGCGAAAAACTGTTTTTT. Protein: CSVGEDRGEKLFF.

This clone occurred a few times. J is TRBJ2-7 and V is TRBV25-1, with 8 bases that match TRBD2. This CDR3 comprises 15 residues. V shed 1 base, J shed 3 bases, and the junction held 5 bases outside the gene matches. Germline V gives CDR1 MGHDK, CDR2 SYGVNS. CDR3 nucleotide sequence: TGTGCCAGCAGTGAATCGGGGGGGAGCCTCTACGAGCAGTACTTC. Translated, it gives CASSESGGSLYEQYF.

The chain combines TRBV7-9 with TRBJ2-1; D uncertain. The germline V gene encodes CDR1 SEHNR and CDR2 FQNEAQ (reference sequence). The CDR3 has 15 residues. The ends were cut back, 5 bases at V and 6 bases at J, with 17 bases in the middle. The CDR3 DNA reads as TGTGCCAGCAGCCACCGGTCCACCGGGTCCAATGAGCAGTTCTTC. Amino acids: CASSHRSTGSNEQFF.

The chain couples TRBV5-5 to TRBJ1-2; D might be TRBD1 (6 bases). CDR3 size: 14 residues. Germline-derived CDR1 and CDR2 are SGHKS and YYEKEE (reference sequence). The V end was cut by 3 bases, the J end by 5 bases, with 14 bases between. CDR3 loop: CASSSPGTNYGYTF. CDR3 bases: TGTGCCAGCAGCTCTCCCGGGACAAATTATGGCTACACCTTC.

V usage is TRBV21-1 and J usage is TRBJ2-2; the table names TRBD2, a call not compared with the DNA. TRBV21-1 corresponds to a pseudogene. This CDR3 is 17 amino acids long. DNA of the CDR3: TGTGCCAGCAGCAACGTAGCGGGGGACGGAAACACCGGGGAGCTGTTTTTT. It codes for CASSNVAGDGNTGELFF.

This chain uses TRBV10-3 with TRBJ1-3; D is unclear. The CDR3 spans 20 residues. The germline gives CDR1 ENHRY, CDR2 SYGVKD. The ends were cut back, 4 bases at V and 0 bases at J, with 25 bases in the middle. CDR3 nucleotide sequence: TGTGCCATCAGTGGGCGGATTGCCCCTCTGCGACCCAACTCTGGAAACACCATATATTTT. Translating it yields CAISGRIAPLRPNSGNTIYF.

CDR3 protein: CASTIRGQGDLNTEAFF. Written as DNA, the CDR3 is TGTGCCAGCACCATACGGGGGCAGGGGGACCTGAACACTGAAGCTTTCTTT. The chain links TRBV7-9 to TRBJ1-1; 7 positions agree with TRBD1. Per the germline V gene, CDR1 is SEHNR and CDR2 is FQNEAQ (reference sequence). J lost 0 bases, V lost 7 bases, and 14 bases had no gene match. This CDR3 is built from 17 residues.

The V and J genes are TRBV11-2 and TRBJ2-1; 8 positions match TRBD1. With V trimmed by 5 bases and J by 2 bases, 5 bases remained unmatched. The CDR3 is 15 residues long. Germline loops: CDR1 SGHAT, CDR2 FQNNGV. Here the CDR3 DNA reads TGTGCCAGCAGCCGTGACAGGGGCACCTACAATGAGCAGTTCTTC. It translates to CASSRDRGTYNEQFF.

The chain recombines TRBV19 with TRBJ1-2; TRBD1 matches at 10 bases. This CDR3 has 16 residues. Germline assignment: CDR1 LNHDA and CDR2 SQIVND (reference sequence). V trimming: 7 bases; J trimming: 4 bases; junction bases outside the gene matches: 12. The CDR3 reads CASTNGGDRGFYGYTF. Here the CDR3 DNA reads TGTGCCAGTACTAATGGCGGGGACAGGGGTTTCTATGGCTACACCTTC.

CDR3 residues: CASRLEGQGREGELFF. CDR3 DNA: TGTGCAAGTCGCTTAGAGGGACAGGGAAGGGAGGGGGAGCTGTTTTTT. This chain uses TRBV12-2 with TRBJ2-2; TRBD1 is the table's D call, not checked against the DNA. TRBV12-2 is labeled a pseudogene. The CDR3 is 16 residues long.

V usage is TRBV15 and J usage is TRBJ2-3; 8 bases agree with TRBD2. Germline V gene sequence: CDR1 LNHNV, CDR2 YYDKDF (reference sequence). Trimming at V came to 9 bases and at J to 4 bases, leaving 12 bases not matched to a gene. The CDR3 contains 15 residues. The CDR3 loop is CATQAGTSMPDTQYF. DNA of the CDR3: TGTGCCACTCAAGCCGGGACTAGTATGCCAGATACGCAGTATTTT.